The TCR beta chain described here comes from a study of type 1 regulatory T cells. The germline V gene has CDR1 SGHAT and CDR2 FQNNGV. The V end was cut by 4 bases, the J end by 4 bases, with 11 bases between. The CDR3 is 13 residues long. Each CDR3 protein gets one entry after TCRdb re-called the reads with MiXCR. The sample has roughly 40,000 distinct CDR3 sequences, 12% seen once. This clonotype has more than one count but fewer than ten. What it binds is unknown. The clonotype was recovered from a human donor in good health. This chain connects TRBV11-2 to TRBJ2-7; D gene unclear. The specimen sequenced was cultured non-Tr1 T cells, either the whole culture or a sorted T cell fraction (not recorded which). The DNA for the CDR3 is TGTGCCAGCAGCTCGCAGCAGATTTACGAGCAGTACTTC. Translation gives CASSSQQIYEQYF. The entire variable domain, with the rest obtained from reference TRBV11-2 and TRBJ2-7, is as follows: EAGVAQSPRYKIIEKRQSVAFWCNPISGHATLYWYQQILGQGPKLLIQFQNNGVVDDSQLPKDRFSAERLKGVDSTLKIQPAKLEDSAVYLCASSSQQIYEQYFGPGTRLTVT.